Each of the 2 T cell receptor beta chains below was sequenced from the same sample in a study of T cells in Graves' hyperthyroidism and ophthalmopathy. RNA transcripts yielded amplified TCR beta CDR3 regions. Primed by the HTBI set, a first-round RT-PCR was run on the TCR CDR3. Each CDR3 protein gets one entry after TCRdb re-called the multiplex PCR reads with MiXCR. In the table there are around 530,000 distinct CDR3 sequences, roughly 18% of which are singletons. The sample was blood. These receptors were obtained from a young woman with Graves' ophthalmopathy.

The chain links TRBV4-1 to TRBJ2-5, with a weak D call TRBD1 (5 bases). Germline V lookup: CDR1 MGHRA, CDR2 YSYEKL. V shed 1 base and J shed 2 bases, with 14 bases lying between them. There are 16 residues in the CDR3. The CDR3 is CASSQGGLGEQETQYF. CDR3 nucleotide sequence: TGCGCCAGCAGCCAAGGGGGCTTAGGGGAACAAGAGACCCAGTACTTC.

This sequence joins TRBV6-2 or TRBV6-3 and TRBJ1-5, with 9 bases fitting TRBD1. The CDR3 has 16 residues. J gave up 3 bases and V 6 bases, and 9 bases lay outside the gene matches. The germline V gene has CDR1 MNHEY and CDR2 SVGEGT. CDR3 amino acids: CASSSKGQGLNQPQHF. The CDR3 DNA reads TGTGCCAGCAGCAGCAAGGGACAGGGCCTCAATCAGCCCCAGCATTTT.